This T cell receptor beta chain was identified in a study of blood T cell repertoires in COVID-19. The repertoire was sequenced with immunoSEQ multiplex PCR; TCRdb's copy has only in-frame clones and lacks some. The table shows some 150,000 clones, with 75% to 90% occurring only once. Germline CDR1 SNHLY, CDR2 FYNNEI. There are 15 residues in the CDR3. J lost 0 bases, V lost 6 bases, and 3 bases had no gene match. The V and J genes are TRBV2 and TRBJ1-4; the match to TRBD1 covers 8 bases. The sequence was obtained from a woman between 65 and 79 years old with acute or convalescent COVID-19. Sequencing was carried out using peripheral blood. CDR3 DNA sequence: TGTGCCAGCAGGCGACAGGGGTCAACTAATGAAAAACTGTTTTTT. It is translated as CASRRQGSTNEKLFF. Looking up the rest from reference TRBV2 and TRBJ1-4 gives the full variable domain: EPEVTQTPSHQVTQMGQEVILRCVPISNHLYFYWYRQILGQKVEFLVSFYNNEISEKSEIFDDQFSVERPDGSNFTLKIRSTKLEDSAMYFCASRRQGSTNEKLFFGSGTQLSVL.